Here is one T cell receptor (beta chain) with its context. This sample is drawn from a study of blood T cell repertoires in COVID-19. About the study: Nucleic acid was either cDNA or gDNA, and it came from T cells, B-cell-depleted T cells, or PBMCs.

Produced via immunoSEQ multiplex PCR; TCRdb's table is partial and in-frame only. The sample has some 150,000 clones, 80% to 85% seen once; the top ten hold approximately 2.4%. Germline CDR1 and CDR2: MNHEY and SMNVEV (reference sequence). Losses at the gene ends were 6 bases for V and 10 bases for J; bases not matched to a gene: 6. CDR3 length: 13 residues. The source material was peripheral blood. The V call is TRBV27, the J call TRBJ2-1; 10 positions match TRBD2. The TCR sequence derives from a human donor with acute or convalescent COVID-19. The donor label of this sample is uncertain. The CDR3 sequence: CASRPSGGREQFF. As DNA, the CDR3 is TGTGCCAGCAGGCCTAGCGGGGGAAGGGAGCAGTTCTTC.